This TCR beta chain was captured by sequencing in a study of shared clonotypes between healthy human individuals. The table lists this clone with many counts. Its antigen is unknown. Study-wide results and caveats: Clonotype sharing among donors, it was expected, would be affected by sequencing depth. Estimated clonotype richness was generally higher in naive than memory subsets.

This CDR3 comprises 19 residues. CDR1 is WNHNN, CDR2 SYGVQD, per germline (reference sequence). The V and J ends lost 4 bases and 0 bases, in that order; junction bases with no gene match: 9. Data came from immunoSEQ multiplex PCR; TCRdb stores just in-frame clones and leaves some out. The sample lists hundreds of thousands of clones; around four fifths were seen once. The source of this sequence is a woman younger than 45 in good health. The chain combines TRBV10-1 with TRBJ2-1, with TRBD2 matching 13 bases. Sequencing was carried out using memory CD4+ T cells sorted from blood. Indicated subset: CD45RA-negative fraction. The CDR3 spells CASSAGLAGTMSSYNEQFF. The CDR3 nucleotides are TGCGCCAGCAGTGCGGGACTAGCGGGAACAATGAGCTCCTACAATGAGCAGTTCTTC.